Each of the 14 T cell receptor beta chains below was sequenced from the same sample in a study of T cells in localized non-small cell lung cancer. TCRdb's table, derived via immunoSEQ multiplex PCR, lists solely in-frame clones and lacks some. This table holds some 860 clones, about 28% found once. The sequenced sample was lung tumor tissue, obtained before any cancer treatment. Every receptor here comes from a female donor older than 55 with stage I squamous cell lung carcinoma.

The chain recombines TRBV19 with TRBJ2-6, with D tentatively TRBD1 (5 bases). The CDR3 is 14 amino acids. Germline V lookup: CDR1 LNHDA, CDR2 SQIVND (reference sequence). Trimming removed 4 bases from V and 1 base from J, with 5 bases in between. This CDR3 is CASSKGSGANVLTF. In nucleotides, the CDR3 is TGTGCCAGTAGTAAGGGGTCTGGGGCCAACGTCCTGACTTTC.

The rearrangement uses TRBV4-1 and TRBJ1-5; the D is unclear. From germline, CDR1 is MGHRA and CDR2 YSYEKL. The V and J ends lost 0 bases and 7 bases respectively, with 13 bases between them. The CDR3 is 15 amino acids. CDR3 DNA: TGCGCCAGCAGCCAAGATAGTGCGCTCAGCCAGCCCCAGCATTTT. Its translation is CASSQDSALSQPQHF.

This clone was recorded a few times. The CDR3 coding sequence is TGTGCCAGCAGCTTAGTTGCCCCAGTCGGTGCGGTGGGAAGAGGTCAGCCCCAGCATTTT. This translates into CASSLVAPVGAVGRGQPQHF. The chain has TRBV11-3 and TRBJ1-5; no clear D. Germline CDR1 is SGHNT and CDR2 is YENEEA. The V and J ends lost 1 base and 6 bases respectively, with 28 bases between them. This CDR3 has 20 amino acids.

A single count supports this clone. This sequence joins TRBV5-1 and TRBJ1-4, with a weak D call TRBD1 (6 bases). CDR1 is SGHRS and CDR2 is YFSETQ in the germline V gene. The CDR3 is 16 residues long. V lost 4 bases to trimming and J lost 0 bases, with 13 bases between them. The CDR3 DNA reads TGCGCCAGCAGCCAACAGGGTAGGGCAACTAATGAAAAACTGTTTTTT. Translation: CASSQQGRATNEKLFF.

The table lists this clone with a few counts. V usage is TRBV30 and J usage is TRBJ1-5, with TRBD1 as a possible D gene (5 bases). V lost 1 base and J lost 4, with 17 bases in between. The CDR3 runs to 16 residues. The V gene's germline CDR1 is GTSNPN and CDR2 SVGIG (reference sequence). CDR3 region: CAWSAPATAPNQPQHF. The CDR3 nucleotides read TGTGCCTGGAGTGCCCCCGCGACAGCCCCAAATCAGCCCCAGCATTTT.

The chain recombines TRBV11-3 with TRBJ2-5; D is perhaps TRBD2 (7 bases). Germline lookup yields CDR1 SGHNT and CDR2 YENEEA. The CDR3 is made up of 15 amino acids. V dropped 3 bases and J dropped 3 bases, with 14 bases sitting between them. The CDR3 here is CASSLTGGAEETQYF. As DNA, the CDR3 is TGTGCCAGCAGCTTGACGGGGGGCGCGGAAGAGACCCAGTACTTC.

This clone has only a few counts. The J gene is TRBJ1-2, the V gene TRBV11-3, with a weak D call TRBD1 (6 bases). V was pared by 5 bases and J by 7 bases, with 20 bases between. Germline-derived CDR1 and CDR2 are SGHNT and YENEEA. The CDR3 covers 15 residues. Here the CDR3 DNA reads TGTGCCAGCAGCGGTACAGCCAGGGGAGGACCTGGCTACACCTTC. Protein: CASSGTARGGPGYTF. The whole variable domain, remainder taken from reference TRBV11-3 and TRBJ1-2, is EAGVVQSPRYKIIEKKQPVAFWCNPISGHNTLYWYLQNLGQGPELLIRYENEEAVDDSQLPKDRFSAERLKGVDSTLKIQPAELGDSAVYLCASSGTARGGPGYTFGSGTRLTVV.

This chain connects TRBV29-1 to TRBJ2-7; D remains unclear. The CDR3 has 12 amino acids. V lost 7 bases and J lost 1, with 11 bases in between. Germline CDR1 and CDR2: SQVTM and ANQGSEA. CDR3 amino acids: CSARSSSYEQYF. The CDR3 DNA reads as TGCAGCGCTAGGAGCTCTTCCTACGAGCAGTACTTC.

This clone was seen more than once but under ten times. The chain couples TRBV19 to TRBJ1-5, with D unclear. Looked up from germline, CDR1 is LNHDA and CDR2 is SQIVND (reference sequence). The CDR3 sequence is 12 residues long. Deletions cut 4 bases from V and 9 bases from J, with 10 bases between. The CDR3 DNA follows: TGTGCCAGTAGTACCCTCTTAGGGCCCCAGCATTTT. As protein: CASSTLLGPQHF.

This clone was seen more than once but under ten times. The genes are TRBV10-2 and TRBJ2-2; perhaps D is TRBD1 or TRBD2 (5 bases each). Germline V CDR1 and CDR2: WSHSY, SAAADI. The CDR3 totals 14 residues. V shed 10 bases and J shed 7 bases, with 19 bases lying between them. CDR3 amino acids: CATSRVGTYGELFF. CDR3 nucleotide sequence: TGCGCCACCTCCCGTGTGGGGACCTACGGGGAGCTGTTTTTT.

This clone is large within its sample. The chain couples TRBV6-8 to TRBJ2-7; perhaps TRBD2 as D (6 bases). The CDR3 is 13 amino acids. The V and J ends lost 7 bases and 7 bases respectively, with 17 bases between them. Germline CDR1 reads MNHGY; CDR2 reads SAAAGT. CDR3 DNA sequence: TGTGCCAGCACCCCGGGACTGGAGGGGGAGCAGTACTTC. Its translation is CASTPGLEGEQYF.

The chain combines TRBV18 with TRBJ2-1; D uncertain. The CDR3 contains 16 residues. V lost 3 bases and J 0 bases, leaving 12 bases between the germline ends. Germline V gene data show CDR1 as KGHSH and CDR2 as LQKENI. CDR3 coding DNA: TGTGCCAGCTCACCTGCGCGGCCCGGCTCCTACAATGAGCAGTTCTTC. Translated: CASSPARPGSYNEQFF.

By share, this clone counts as large. A junction end diverges from the germline sequence, so it may reflect a read error. The chain combines TRBV6-8 with TRBJ1-1; TRBD1 might be the D (6 bases). The CDR3 covers 14 residues. Germline loops: CDR1 MNHGY, CDR2 SAAAGT. CDR3 nucleotide sequence: TGTGCCATCAGTGGAGGACAGATGAACACTGAAGCTTTCTTT. Translation gives CAISGGQMNTEAFF.

V usage is TRBV6-8 and J usage is TRBJ2-1, with TRBD2 matching over 14 bases. CDR3 length: 19 amino acids. Germline V lookup: CDR1 MNHGY, CDR2 SAAAGT. J lost 2 bases, V lost 2 bases, and 8 bases had no gene match. The CDR3 region is CASSYGLGLAGETYNEQFF. The CDR3 nucleotides are TGTGCCAGCAGTTACGGTCTGGGACTAGCGGGAGAAACCTACAATGAGCAGTTCTTC.